This T cell receptor (beta chain) was recorded in a study of T cells after yellow fever vaccination (dated by TCRdb to between 2019 and 2020). About the full investigation: Libraries from fractions with low cell numbers were prepared with the SMART-Seq v4 Ultra Low Input RNA kit. Bulk TCR alpha and beta repertoires were sequenced longitudinally to track T-cell clones before and after primary and booster YFV17D yellow fever vaccination. The cohort comprised two healthy male donors, one aged 18 to 30 and one aged 30 to 40 years. Blood samples were taken at several timepoints before and after primary and secondary immunization, and bulk PBMC replicates and cell subsets were isolated. Study-wide conclusions, independent of this receptor: The study included only a couple of donors, which limits how far the findings can be generalized. After the booster, most clones that had expanded after primary vaccination were detected again (around 97% of CD4 and roughly 86% of CD8), suggesting broad maintenance of memory. The secondary T-cell response was weaker than the primary response but faster, peaking on day 5 instead of day 15. A small fraction of clonotypes appeared in both the CD4 and CD8 compartments, likely as a result of convergent recombination. Computational filtering was required because FACS-sorted repertoires could contain abundant contaminating clonotypes from the bulk population.

Interpreted using the paper, the treatment or condition label stands for: live attenuated yellow fever vaccine strain. At each blood-draw timepoint, two biological replicates of bulk PBMCs were obtained. A standard Ficoll-Paque protocol was used to isolate PBMCs from peripheral blood. TriZol was used to extract RNA from bulk PBMCs, CD4 and CD8 fractions, and dextramer-positive and dextramer-negative fractions. Per the germline V gene, SGHVS is the CDR1 and FNYEAQ is the CDR2. V drops 4 bases and J drops 3 bases, leaving 19 bases in between. Its CDR3 holds 17 amino acids, cysteine through phenylalanine. The kept DNA is CDR3 alone, 51 bases in frame from the first base. Synthesis of TCR cDNA relied on 5'RACE template switching, a step that introduced a universal primer site along with unique molecular identifiers. Priming of cDNA synthesis was performed from both the TCR alpha and TCR beta constant segments. Libraries were amplified in two PCR steps, with sample barcodes and sequencing adapters added in the second step. Sequencing of the libraries was done on either Illumina HiSeq 2500 (2x100 bp) or NovaSeq (2x150 bp). Per the authors' processing: Demultiplexing of reads and collapsing into UMI consensus sequences were performed with MIGEC, and V(D)J alignment was carried out with MiXCR. Clonotypes responding to the vaccine were identified with edgeR on replicate PBMC samples, with the criteria of FDR below 0.01 and a log2 fold change above 5 up to day 15. Each bulk clonotype was labeled CD4 or CD8 based on which sequenced repertoire, CD4 or CD8, contained the clonotype at higher abundance. TCRdb trimmed the raw reads at Q25, called clones with MiXCR and kept productive beta chains. Entries that share a CDR3 protein sequence are merged under the most common genes and DNA. The V and J calls were not made by the authors but by TCRdb's processing. For this sample there are 510,000 or so distinct CDR3 sequences; roughly 21% appear just once. Of the sample, over 11% is held by the ten largest clones.

As for this clonotype: What antigen it recognizes has not been identified. Nothing much larger sits one base from this clone, and base qualities are not available.

The rearranged segments are TRBV7-6 and TRBJ2-1; no D gene call is confident. The receptor was isolated from a man aged 25 to 45 who received the YFV17D yellow fever vaccine. The sequences come from PBMCs, collected 15 days after the yellow fever booster vaccination. For the CDR3, the sequence is CASSSMGSPLGYNEQFF. The DNA reads TGTGCCAGCAGCTCCATGGGTAGCCCTCTAGGCTACAATGAGCAGTTCTTC. With the portions outside the CDR3 filled from the reference TRBV7-6 and TRBJ2-1 genes, the complete variable region becomes GAGVSQSPRYKVTKRGQDVALRCDPISGHVSLYWYRQALGQGPEFLTYFNYEAQQDKSGLPNDRFSAERPEGSISTLTIQRTEQRDSAMYRCASSSMGSPLGYNEQFFGPGTRLTVL.